Listed here are 21 T cell receptor beta chains from one sample, sequenced in a study of T cells in Graves' hyperthyroidism and ophthalmopathy. What was amplified from RNA transcripts were TCR beta CDR3 regions. The primer set for the first-round RT-PCR of the TCR CDR3 was HTBI. Each CDR3 protein gets one entry after TCRdb re-called the multiplex PCR reads with MiXCR. The data show 550,000 to 850,000 distinct CDR3 sequences, about 17% seen once. Input material: blood. The receptors shown here come from a woman aged 50 to 60 with Graves' hyperthyroidism that later progressed to Graves' ophthalmopathy.

This chain links TRBV7-2 with TRBJ2-7; no definite D call. Germline CDR1 and CDR2: SGHTA and FQGNSA. Trimming took off 2 bases at V and 8 bases at J, with 25 bases between the two ends. The CDR3 consists of 17 residues. CDR3 nucleotides: TGTGCCAGCAGCTTAAACTCTTCACCCACGGCTATGGGCAAGCAGTACTTC. Protein: CASSLNSSPTAMGKQYF.

This clonotype has at least ten counts. This sequence joins TRBV7-8 and TRBJ2-7; 10 bases align to TRBD2. Unmatched junction bases numbered 7, after V lost 8 bases and J lost 3 bases. The CDR3 has 14 residues. Germline loops: CDR1 SGHVS, CDR2 FQNEAQ. DNA for the CDR3: TGTGCCAGCGCTATAGCGGGGGGCCGCTACGAGCAGTACTTC. The encoded protein is CASAIAGGRYEQYF.

This clonotype occurred many times. The DNA of the CDR3 is TGCAGTGCTACTGGTGGGACAGGGGAAAATCAGCCCCAGCATTTT. This codes for CSATGGTGENQPQHF. This chain uses TRBV20-1 with TRBJ1-5, with TRBD1 matching over 10 bases. Trimming cost V 4 bases and J 4 bases; bases outside gene matches: 7. Germline lookup yields CDR1 DFQATT and CDR2 SNEGSKA (reference sequence). CDR3 length: 15 residues.

This clonotype has at least ten counts. The V gene is TRBV6-1, the J gene TRBJ1-5; perhaps TRBD1 as D (5 bases). The CDR3 extends over 15 amino acids. Germline V CDR1 and CDR2: MNHNS, SASEGT. Trimming removed 5 bases from V and 7 bases from J, with 18 bases in between. CDR3: CASSRDPFLGQPQHF. DNA of the CDR3: TGTGCCAGCAGTCGGGACCCCTTCCTAGGGCAGCCCCAGCATTTT.

The chain couples TRBV2 to TRBJ1-1; D is perhaps TRBD1 (5 bases). CDR3 length: 16 amino acids. Deletions cut 6 bases from V and 3 bases from J, with 20 bases between. Germline values: CDR1 SNHLY, CDR2 FYNNEI. Written as DNA, the CDR3 is TGTGCCAGCAGAAAGGCCTCCCCTCCGGGGGACACTGAAGCTTTCTTT. Amino acid sequence: CASRKASPPGDTEAFF. The complete variable domain, with remaining parts taken from reference TRBV2 and TRBJ1-1, reads EPEVTQTPSHQVTQMGQEVILRCVPISNHLYFYWYRQILGQKVEFLVSFYNNEISEKSEIFDDQFSVERPDGSNFTLKIRSTKLEDSAMYFCASRKASPPGDTEAFFGQGTRLTVV.

This clonotype turned up a few times. The chain uses TRBV6-1 and TRBJ1-1; TRBD1 is a possible D gene (5 bases). CDR3 length: 16 amino acids. With 3 bases removed from V and 4 bases from J, the gap between germline ends came to 18 bases. Germline V CDR1 and CDR2: MNHNS, SASEGT. The CDR3 DNA sequence: TGTGCCAGCAGTGATGGGTACCCGCGAAGGGGCACTGAAGCTTTCTTT. It codes for CASSDGYPRRGTEAFF.

This clonotype turned up a few times. This chain joins TRBV18 and TRBJ1-3; 7 bases line up with TRBD1. CDR3 length equals 16 residues. The J segment lost 4 bases and the V segment lost 3 bases, leaving 9 bases of the junction unmatched. Germline V gene sequence: CDR1 KGHSH, CDR2 LQKENI. CDR3 sequence: CASSPYGQAEGNTIYF. The DNA for the CDR3 is TGTGCCAGCTCACCTTACGGACAGGCTGAAGGAAACACCATATATTTT.

This clonotype was found a few times. The V gene is TRBV29-1, the J gene TRBJ1-1; weak D call: TRBD1 (5 bases). Germline V gene data show CDR1 as SQVTM and CDR2 as ANQGSEA. The ends were cut back, 1 base at V and 6 bases at J, with 15 bases in the middle. The CDR3 totals 14 residues. CDR3 amino acids: CSVEVLGDSSEAFF. DNA of the CDR3: TGCAGCGTTGAAGTCTTAGGGGATAGCTCTGAAGCTTTCTTT.

This clonotype was seen more than once but under ten times. The chain has TRBV7-2 and TRBJ2-3, with TRBD2 matching 13 bases. V dropped 7 bases and J dropped 0; count of bases not matched to a gene: 13. CDR1 is SGHTA and CDR2 is FQGNSA in the germline V gene. This CDR3 is 19 amino acids long. The chain's CDR3 is CASIPRPGLAGTSTDTQYF. In DNA, the CDR3 is TGTGCCAGCATCCCCCGACCGGGACTAGCGGGGACAAGCACAGATACGCAGTATTTT.

This clonotype occurred many times. This chain connects TRBV3-1 to TRBJ2-7; D is uncertain. V was cut by 5 bases and J by 6 bases, with 14 bases left in between. This CDR3 contains 13 residues. From germline, CDR1 is LGHDT and CDR2 YNNKEL (reference sequence). This CDR3 is CASSKVARSEQYF. The CDR3 DNA is TGTGCCAGCAGCAAAGTGGCCAGAAGCGAGCAGTACTTC.

V and J are TRBV5-4 and TRBJ1-3; D is unclear. This CDR3 has 14 amino acids. Per the germline V gene, CDR1 is SGHNT and CDR2 is YYREEE (reference sequence). Trimming left V 0 bases short and J 4 bases short, with 8 bases between. The CDR3 bases are TGTGCCAGCAGCTTGGACCAGTCCGGAAACACCATATATTTT. This encodes CASSLDQSGNTIYF.

The J gene is TRBJ2-5, the V gene TRBV7-3; unclear D gene. The germline V gene encodes CDR1 SGHTA and CDR2 FQGTGA. The CDR3 has 13 residues. The V end was cut by 5 bases, the J end by 4 bases, with 11 bases between. The CDR3, as DNA: TGTGCCAGCAGCCCGGATGTAGGAGAGACCCAGTACTTC. It specifies CASSPDVGETQYF.

V and J are TRBV19 and TRBJ1-5; possibly TRBD1 for D (5 bases). The V gene's germline CDR1 is LNHDA and CDR2 SQIVND (reference sequence). V was cut by 1 base and J by 2 bases, with 15 bases left in between. This CDR3 is built from 17 residues. The CDR3 spells CASSIAPAGPGNQPQHF. The CDR3 DNA sequence: TGTGCCAGTAGTATAGCCCCGGCAGGGCCGGGCAATCAGCCCCAGCATTTT.

J is TRBJ2-2 and V is TRBV5-1, with a tentative D call TRBD1 (6 bases). V lost 6 bases, J lost 6 bases, and 9 bases lay in between. The CDR3 consists of 12 residues. Germline CDR1 SGHRS, CDR2 YFSETQ. CDR3 nucleotide sequence: TGCGCCAGCAACAGGGTCCCCGGGGAGCTGTTTTTT. Translating it yields CASNRVPGELFF. Based on the CDR3 plus reference TRBV5-1 and TRBJ2-2, the full variable domain is KAGVTQTPRYLIKTRGQQVTLSCSPISGHRSVSWYQQTPGQGLQFLFEYFSETQRNKGNFPGRFSGRQFSNSRSEMNVSTLELGDSALYLCASNRVPGELFFGEGSRLTVL.

This clonotype was seen ten or more times. The chain recombines TRBV6-2 or TRBV6-3 with TRBJ1-5; possibly TRBD1 for D (6 bases). The CDR3 is 14 residues long. Germline CDR1 and CDR2: MNHEY and SVGEGT. With 0 bases removed from V and 9 bases from J, the gap between germline ends came to 12 bases. This chain's CDR3 is CASSYSTGRRPQHF. The CDR3 nucleotides read TGTGCCAGCAGTTACTCAACAGGGAGACGGCCCCAGCATTTT.

The chain is built from TRBV20-1 and TRBJ2-7, with D perhaps assigned TRBD1 or TRBD2 (5 bases each). V gave up 5 bases and J gave up 3 bases, with 26 bases separating them. Germline assignment: CDR1 DFQATT and CDR2 SNEGSKA (reference sequence). The CDR3 covers 17 residues. The DNA of the CDR3 is TGCAGTGCTTACGAGGCAGGGAGAAGCCTTTCTGGCTACGAGCAGTACTTC. Its protein is CSAYEAGRSLSGYEQYF.

This clonotype occurred a few times. The genes are TRBV10-1 and TRBJ2-1, with 7 bases fitting TRBD1. Germline trimming cut 6 bases from V and 10 bases from J; bases unmatched to any gene: 6. CDR1 and CDR2 (germline): WNHNN, SYGVQD (reference sequence). The CDR3 length is 12 residues. The CDR3 region is CASSDRTGEQFF. The CDR3 DNA reads as TGCGCCAGCAGCGACCGGACAGGAGAGCAGTTCTTC.

This clonotype was recorded at least ten times. The chain employs TRBV4-1 and TRBJ1-5, with no clear D. The CDR3 extends over 15 amino acids. The V end lost 0 bases, the J end lost 5 bases, and 11 bases lay between the germline ends. CDR1 and CDR2 from the germline V gene are MGHRA and YSYEKL. The CDR3 DNA is TGCGCCAGCAGCCAAGAGGCGCATGGTGATCAGCCCCAGCATTTT. This gives the protein CASSQEAHGDQPQHF.

V and J are TRBV7-9 and TRBJ2-1; a possible D gene is TRBD1 (6 bases). The CDR3 is 14 amino acids. Germline CDR1 is SEHNR and CDR2 is FQNEAQ (reference sequence). V shed 7 bases and J shed 2 bases, with 12 bases lying between them. The CDR3 reads CASTRTEPYNEQFF. The CDR3, as DNA: TGTGCCAGCACCAGGACAGAACCCTACAATGAGCAGTTCTTC.

V and J are TRBV27 and TRBJ1-2; 8 bases map to TRBD1. The V and J ends lost 9 bases and 2 bases, in that order; junction bases with no gene match: 14. CDR1 MNHEY and CDR2 SMNVEV come from the germline V gene (reference sequence). The CDR3 is 16 amino acids. CDR3: CASMAGTGRRNYGYTF. The CDR3 nucleotides read TGTGCCAGTATGGCCGGGACAGGACGAAGAAACTATGGCTACACCTTC.

This rearrangement joins TRBV27 to TRBJ1-4; tentative D call: TRBD1 (6 bases). This CDR3 contains 13 residues. V shed 8 bases and J shed 3 bases, with 10 bases lying between them. Germline lookup yields CDR1 MNHEY and CDR2 SMNVEV (reference sequence). The CDR3 protein is CASARGANEKLFF. The CDR3, as DNA: TGTGCCAGCGCCAGGGGAGCTAATGAAAAACTGTTTTTT.